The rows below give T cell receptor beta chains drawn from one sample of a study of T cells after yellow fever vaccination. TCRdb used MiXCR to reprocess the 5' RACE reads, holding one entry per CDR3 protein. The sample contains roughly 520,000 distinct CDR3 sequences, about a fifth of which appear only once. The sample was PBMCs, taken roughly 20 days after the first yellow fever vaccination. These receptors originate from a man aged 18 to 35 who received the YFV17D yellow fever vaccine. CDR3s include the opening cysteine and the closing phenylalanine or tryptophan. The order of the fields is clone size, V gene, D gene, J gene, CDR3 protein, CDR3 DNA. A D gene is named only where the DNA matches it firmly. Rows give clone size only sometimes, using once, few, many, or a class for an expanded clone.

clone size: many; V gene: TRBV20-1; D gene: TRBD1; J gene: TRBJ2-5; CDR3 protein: CSARRGTGGQTQYF; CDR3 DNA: TGCAGTGCTAGAAGGGGGACAGGAGGACAGACCCAGTACTTC
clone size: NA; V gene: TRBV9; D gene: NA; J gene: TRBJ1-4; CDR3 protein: CASSVGEFNEKLFF; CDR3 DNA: TGTGCCAGCAGCGTAGGCGAGTTCAATGAAAAACTGTTTTTT
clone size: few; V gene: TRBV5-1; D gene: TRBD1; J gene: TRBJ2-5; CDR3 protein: CASSFPGTGVMETQYF; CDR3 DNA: TGCGCCAGCAGCTTCCCCGGGACAGGGGTAATGGAGACCCAGTACTTC
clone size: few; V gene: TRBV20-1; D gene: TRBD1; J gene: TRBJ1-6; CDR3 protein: CSATRAGGKDSPLHF; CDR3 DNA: TGCAGTGCTACCCGGGCAGGGGGTAAGGATTCACCCCTCCACTTT
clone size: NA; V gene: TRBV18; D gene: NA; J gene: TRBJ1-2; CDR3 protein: CASSPLLGKYGYTF; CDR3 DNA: TGTGCCAGCTCACCTCTTCTCGGGAAATATGGCTACACCTTC
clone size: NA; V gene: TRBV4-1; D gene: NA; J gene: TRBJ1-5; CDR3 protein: CASSQEWPHRSPNQPQHF; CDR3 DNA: TGCGCCAGCAGCCAAGAGTGGCCACACAGGTCCCCCAATCAGCCCCAGCATTTT
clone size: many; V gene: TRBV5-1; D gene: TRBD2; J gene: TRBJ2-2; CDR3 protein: CASSLPLAGDFGELFF; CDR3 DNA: TGCGCCAGCAGCTTGCCCCTAGCGGGGGACTTCGGGGAGCTGTTTTTT
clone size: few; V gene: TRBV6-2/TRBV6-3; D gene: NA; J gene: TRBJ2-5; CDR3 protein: CASSYGPEEGETQYF; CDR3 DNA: TGTGCCAGCAGTTACGGCCCCGAGGAGGGGGAGACCCAGTACTTC
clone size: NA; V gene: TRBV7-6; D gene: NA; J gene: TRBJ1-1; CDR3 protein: CASSLASRVLGTEAFF; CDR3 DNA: TGTGCCAGCAGCTTAGCGTCTAGAGTTTTGGGCACTGAAGCTTTCTTT
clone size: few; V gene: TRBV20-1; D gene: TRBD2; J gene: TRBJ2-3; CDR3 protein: CSARAPGTSGGTDTQYF; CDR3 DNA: TGCAGTGCTAGAGCCCCCGGGACTAGCGGGGGCACAGATACGCAGTATTTT
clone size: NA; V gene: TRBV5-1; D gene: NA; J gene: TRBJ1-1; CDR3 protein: CASSPAGATEAFF; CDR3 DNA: TGCGCCAGCAGTCCCGCGGGGGCCACTGAAGCTTTCTTT
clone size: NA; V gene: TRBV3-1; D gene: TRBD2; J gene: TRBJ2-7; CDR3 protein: CASSQEVAGETSYEQYF; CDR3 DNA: TGTGCCAGCAGCCAAGAGGTTGCGGGGGAGACCTCCTACGAGCAGTACTTC
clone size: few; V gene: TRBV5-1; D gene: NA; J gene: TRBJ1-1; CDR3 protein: CASSPYRVGTEAFF; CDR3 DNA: TGCGCCAGCAGCCCTTACAGGGTCGGCACTGAAGCTTTCTTT
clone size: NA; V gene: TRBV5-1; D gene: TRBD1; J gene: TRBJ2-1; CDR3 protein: CASSRDRTHNEQFF; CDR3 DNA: TGCGCCAGCAGCAGGGACAGGACCCACAATGAGCAGTTCTTC
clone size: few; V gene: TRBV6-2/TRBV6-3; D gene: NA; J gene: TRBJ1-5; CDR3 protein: CASGYTGYQPQHF; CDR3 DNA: TGTGCCAGCGGGTACACAGGGTATCAGCCCCAGCATTTT
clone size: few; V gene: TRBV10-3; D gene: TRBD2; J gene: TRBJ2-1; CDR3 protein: CAISDPSGGFSYNEQFF; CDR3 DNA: TGTGCCATCAGTGATCCTAGCGGGGGCTTCTCCTACAATGAGCAGTTCTTC
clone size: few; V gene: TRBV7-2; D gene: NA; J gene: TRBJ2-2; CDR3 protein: CASSWDSRNTGELFF; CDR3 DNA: TGTGCCAGCAGCTGGGACTCCCGGAACACCGGGGAGCTGTTTTTT
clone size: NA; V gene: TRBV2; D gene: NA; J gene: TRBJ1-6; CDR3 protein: CAAQRDFSYNSPLHF; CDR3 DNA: TGTGCCGCCCAAAGGGATTTCTCCTATAATTCACCCCTCCACTTT
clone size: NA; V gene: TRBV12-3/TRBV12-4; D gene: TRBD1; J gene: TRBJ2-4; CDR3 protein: CASSFGTGIGGKNIQYF; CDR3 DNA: TGTGCCAGCAGTTTTGGGACAGGGATAGGCGGCAAAAACATTCAGTACTTC
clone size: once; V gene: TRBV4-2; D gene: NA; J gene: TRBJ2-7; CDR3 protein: CASSHNFDNPSYEQYF; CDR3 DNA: TGTGCCAGCAGCCATAATTTTGACAATCCCTCCTACGAGCAGTACTTC
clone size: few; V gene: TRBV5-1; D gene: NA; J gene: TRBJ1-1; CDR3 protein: CASSLDRSMNTEAFF; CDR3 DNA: TGCGCCAGCAGCTTGGACAGATCAATGAACACTGAAGCTTTCTTT
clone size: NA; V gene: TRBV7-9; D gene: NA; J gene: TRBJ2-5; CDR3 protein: CASRYTGETQYF; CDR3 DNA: TGTGCCAGCAGATACACAGGAGAGACCCAGTACTTC
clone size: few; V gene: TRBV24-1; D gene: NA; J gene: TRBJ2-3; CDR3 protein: CATSERRDTQYF; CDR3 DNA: TGTGCCACCAGTGAACGGAGAGATACGCAGTATTTT
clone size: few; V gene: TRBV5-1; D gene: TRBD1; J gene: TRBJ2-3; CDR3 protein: CASSPRDRATDTQYF; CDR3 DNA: TGCGCCAGCAGCCCCCGGGACAGGGCCACAGATACGCAGTATTTT
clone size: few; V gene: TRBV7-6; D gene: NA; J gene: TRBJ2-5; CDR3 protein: CASSLAGPVDVQETQYF; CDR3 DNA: TGTGCCAGCAGCTTAGCCGGGCCTGTTGATGTCCAAGAGACCCAGTACTTC
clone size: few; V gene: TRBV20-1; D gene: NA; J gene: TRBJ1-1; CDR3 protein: CSAGGQGRTEAFF; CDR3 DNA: TGCAGTGCTGGGGGGCAGGGGAGGACTGAAGCTTTCTTT
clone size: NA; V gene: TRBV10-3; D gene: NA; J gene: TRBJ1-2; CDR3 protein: CAISESPGRTNYGYTF; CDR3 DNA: TGTGCCATCAGTGAGTCGCCGGGACGGACTAACTATGGCTACACCTTC
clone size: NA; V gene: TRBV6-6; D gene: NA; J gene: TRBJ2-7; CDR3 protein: CASLGGGSYEQYF; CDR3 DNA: TGTGCCAGCTTGGGGGGTGGGTCCTACGAGCAGTACTTC
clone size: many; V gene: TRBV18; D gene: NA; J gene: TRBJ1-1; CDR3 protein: CASSGLEGGTEAFF; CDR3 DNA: TGTGCCAGCTCAGGCCTTGAGGGAGGCACTGAAGCTTTCTTT
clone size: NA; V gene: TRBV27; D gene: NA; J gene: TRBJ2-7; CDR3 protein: CASRTSYEQYF; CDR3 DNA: TGTGCCAGCAGGACTTCCTACGAGCAGTACTTC
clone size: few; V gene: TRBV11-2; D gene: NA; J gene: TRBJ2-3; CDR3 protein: CASSAGRDKDTQYF; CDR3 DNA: TGTGCCAGCAGCGCAGGGCGGGACAAGGATACGCAGTATTTT
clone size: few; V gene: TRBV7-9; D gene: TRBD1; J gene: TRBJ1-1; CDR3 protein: CASRLGDRVNTEAFF; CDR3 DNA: TGTGCCAGCCGCCTCGGGGACAGGGTTAACACTGAAGCTTTCTTT
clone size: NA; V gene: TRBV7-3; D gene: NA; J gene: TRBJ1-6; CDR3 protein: CASSLLSGDYNSPLHF; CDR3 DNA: TGTGCCAGCAGCTTATTATCCGGGGACTATAATTCACCCCTCCACTTT
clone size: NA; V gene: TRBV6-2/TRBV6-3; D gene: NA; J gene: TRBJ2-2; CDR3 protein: CASTPPGGLTGELFF; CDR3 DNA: TGTGCCAGCACCCCCCCCGGGGGTCTCACCGGGGAGCTGTTTTTT
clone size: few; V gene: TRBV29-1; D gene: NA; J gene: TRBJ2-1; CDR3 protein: CSVTRTEANEQFF; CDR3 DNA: TGCAGCGTTACAAGGACAGAAGCTAATGAGCAGTTCTTC
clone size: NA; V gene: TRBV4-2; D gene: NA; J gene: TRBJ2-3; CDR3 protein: CASSHLPGTDTQYF; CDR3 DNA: TGTGCCAGCAGCCACCTCCCGGGCACAGATACGCAGTATTTT
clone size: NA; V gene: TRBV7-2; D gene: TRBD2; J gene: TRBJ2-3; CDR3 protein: CASSRGLVGADTQYF; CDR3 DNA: TGTGCCAGCAGCCGAGGACTAGTGGGGGCAGATACGCAGTATTTT
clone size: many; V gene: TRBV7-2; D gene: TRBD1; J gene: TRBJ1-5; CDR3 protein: CASSLRQGGQPQHF; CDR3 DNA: TGTGCCAGCAGCTTACGACAGGGCGGTCAGCCCCAGCATTTT
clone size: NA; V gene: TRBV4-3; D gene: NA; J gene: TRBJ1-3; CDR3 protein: CASSQDSGGVTAGNTIYF; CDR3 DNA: TGCGCCAGCAGCCAAGATTCGGGGGGCGTCACTGCTGGAAACACCATATATTTT
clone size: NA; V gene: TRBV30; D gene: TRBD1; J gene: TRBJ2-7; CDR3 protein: CAWSDQGAPVEQYF; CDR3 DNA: TGTGCCTGGAGTGACCAGGGGGCCCCCGTCGAGCAGTACTTC
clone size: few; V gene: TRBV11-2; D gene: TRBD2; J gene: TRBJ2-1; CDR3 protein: CASIPIAGDYNEQFF; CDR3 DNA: TGTGCCAGCATCCCTATAGCGGGGGACTACAATGAGCAGTTCTTC
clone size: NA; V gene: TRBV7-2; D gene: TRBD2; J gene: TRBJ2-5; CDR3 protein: CASSLQLAGVQWTQYF; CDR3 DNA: TGTGCCAGCAGCTTACAACTAGCGGGGGTACAATGGACCCAGTACTTC
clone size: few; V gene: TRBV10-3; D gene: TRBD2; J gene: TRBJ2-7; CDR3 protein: CAISEEVAGGKHEQYF; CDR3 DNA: TGTGCCATCAGTGAGGAGGTAGCGGGGGGGAAACACGAGCAGTACTTC
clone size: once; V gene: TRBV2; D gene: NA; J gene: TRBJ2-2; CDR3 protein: CASRDRWDTGELFF; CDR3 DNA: TGTGCCAGCAGGGATAGGTGGGACACCGGGGAGCTGTTTTTT
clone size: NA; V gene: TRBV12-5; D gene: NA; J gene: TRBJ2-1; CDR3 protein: CASGWSGSFYNEQFF; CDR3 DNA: TGTGCTAGTGGTTGGAGTGGGAGCTTTTACAATGAGCAGTTCTTC
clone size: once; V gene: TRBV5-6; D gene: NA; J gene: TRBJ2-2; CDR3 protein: CASSLLGSYTGELFF; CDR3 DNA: TGTGCCAGCAGCTTGTTGGGATCCTACACCGGGGAGCTGTTTTTT
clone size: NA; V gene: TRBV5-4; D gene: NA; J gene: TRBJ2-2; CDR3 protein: CASSWAGDTGELFF; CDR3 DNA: TGTGCCAGCAGCTGGGCCGGGGACACCGGGGAGCTGTTTTTT
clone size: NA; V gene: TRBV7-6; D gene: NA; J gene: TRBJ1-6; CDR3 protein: CASSSGGGGANSPLHF; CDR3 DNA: TGTGCCAGCAGCAGCGGGGGGGGCGGAGCAAATTCACCCCTCCACTTT
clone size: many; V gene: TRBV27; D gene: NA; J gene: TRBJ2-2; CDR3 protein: CASSTNGPNTGELFF; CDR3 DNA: TGTGCCAGCAGTACCAATGGGCCGAACACCGGGGAGCTGTTTTTT
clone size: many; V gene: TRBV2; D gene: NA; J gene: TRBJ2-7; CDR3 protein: CASSRSRQAGWLEQYF; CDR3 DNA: TGTGCCAGCAGTAGATCCCGCCAGGCCGGGTGGTTGGAGCAGTACTTC